The clone carrying this T cell receptor beta chain was observed a handful of times. The protocol was immunoSEQ multiplex PCR, while the TCRdb copy is restricted to in-frame clones and leaves out a portion. The sample gives about 130,000 clones, 75% to 90% of which show up once; over 15% is in the top ten. This entry is derived from a study of blood T cell repertoires in COVID-19. Looking at the study overall: The cDNA or gDNA used as material had been derived from T cells, B-cell-depleted T cells, or PBMCs.

CDR3 length equals 15 residues. Per germline, CDR1 SGHDT and CDR2 YYEEEE. The J segment lost 0 bases and the V segment lost 1 base, leaving 3 bases of the junction unmatched. Sequencing used PBMCs or T cells enriched from blood (not recorded which). V usage is TRBV5-6 and J usage is TRBJ1-2; 7 bases align to TRBD1. This clonotype was sampled from a man aged 25 to 40 who had recovered from COVID-19. CDR3: CASSLTGQSNYGYTF. The DNA of the CDR3 is TGTGCCAGCAGCTTGACGGGACAGTCTAACTATGGCTACACCTTC. The full variable domain, completed using reference TRBV5-6 and TRBJ1-2, is DAGVTQSPTHLIKTRGQQVTLRCSPKSGHDTVSWYQQALGQGPQFIFQYYEEEERQRGNFPDRFSGHQFPNYSSELNVNALLLGDSALYLCASSLTGQSNYGYTFGSGTRLTVV.